This T cell receptor (beta chain) was captured in a study of blood T cells in healthy people across ages. The CDR3 runs to 11 residues. V was shortened by 5 bases and J by 8 bases, with 12 bases between the two germline ends. CDR1 SQVTM and CDR2 ANQGSEA come from the germline V gene. Next came a second PCR, run for about 6 to 11 cycles, which used a sample-barcoded 5' primer along with a J-beta primer mix. Each CDR3 protein gets one entry after TCRdb re-called the 5' RACE reads with MiXCR. This sample has some 1,800,000 distinct CDR3 sequences, with roughly two fifths found just once. The sequencing sample was made of blood. The TCR sequence derives from a human donor in good health. The chain joins TRBV29-1 to TRBJ1-2; the D gene is possibly TRBD1 (5 bases). CDR3 amino acids: CSVFSTVGYTF. The CDR3, as DNA: TGCAGCGTTTTTTCGACAGTCGGCTACACCTTC.